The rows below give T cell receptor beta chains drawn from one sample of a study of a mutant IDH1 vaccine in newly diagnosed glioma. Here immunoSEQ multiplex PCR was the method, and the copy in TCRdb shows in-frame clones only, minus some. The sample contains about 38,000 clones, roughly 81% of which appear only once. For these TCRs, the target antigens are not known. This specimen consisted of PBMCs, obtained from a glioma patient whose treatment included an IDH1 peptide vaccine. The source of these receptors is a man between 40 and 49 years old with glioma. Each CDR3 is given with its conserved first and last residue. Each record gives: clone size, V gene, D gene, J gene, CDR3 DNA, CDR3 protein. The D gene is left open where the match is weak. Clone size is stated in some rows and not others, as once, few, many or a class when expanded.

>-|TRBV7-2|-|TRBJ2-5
TGTGCCAGCAGCTCGTTGGGTATCCAGTACTTC
CASSSLGIQYF
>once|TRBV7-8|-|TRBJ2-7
TGTGCCAGCAGCTTAGACAGGGACGAGCAGTACTTC
CASSLDRDEQYF
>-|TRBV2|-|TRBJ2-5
TGTGCCAGCAGTGCGGCGGACTTAGGTGGAGAGACCCAGTACTTC
CASSAADLGGETQYF
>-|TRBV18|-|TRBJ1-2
TGTGCCAGCTCACCCGGGACACAAAACTATGGCTACACCTTC
CASSPGTQNYGYTF
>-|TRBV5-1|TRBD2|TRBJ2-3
TGCGCCAGCGCCAGCGGGGGGGCATATACGCAGTATTTT
CASASGGAYTQYF
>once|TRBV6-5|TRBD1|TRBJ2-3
TGTGCCAGCAGTTATGGGACAGGGACAGATACGCAGTATTTT
CASSYGTGTDTQYF
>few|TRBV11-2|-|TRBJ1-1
TGTGCCAGCAGCTTAGATTGGGCAGCTTCCACTGAAGCTTTCTTT
CASSLDWAASTEAFF
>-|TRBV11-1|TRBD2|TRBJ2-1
TGTGCCAGCAACCACGGGACTAGCGCATACAATGAGCAGTTCTTC
CASNHGTSAYNEQFF
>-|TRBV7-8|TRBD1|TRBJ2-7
TGTGCCAGCAGCCTACGGGGACAGGGGTTGTACGAGCAGTACTTC
CASSLRGQGLYEQYF
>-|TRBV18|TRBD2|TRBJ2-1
TGTGCCAGCTCACTCGCTGAGGGACTAGCGGGGGGGCCTCCCGGGGATGAGCAGTTCTTC
CASSLAEGLAGGPPGDEQFF
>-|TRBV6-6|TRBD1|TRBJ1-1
TGTGCCAGCAGACAGGGGTTCACTGAAGCTTTCTTT
CASRQGFTEAFF
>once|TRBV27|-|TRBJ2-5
TGTGCCAGCAGCCTTCAGGGCCTACGAAAAGAGACCCAGTACTTC
CASSLQGLRKETQYF
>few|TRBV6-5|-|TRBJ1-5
TGTGCCAGCAGCTCTATTAATCAGCCCCAGCATTTT
CASSSINQPQHF
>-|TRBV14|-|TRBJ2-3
TGTGCCAGCAGCCAAGATGGGGCAGGGAGCACAGATACGCAGTATTTT
CASSQDGAGSTDTQYF
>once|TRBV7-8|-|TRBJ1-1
TGTGCCAGCAGCGAACAGGGAAGGACTGAAGCTTTCTTT
CASSEQGRTEAFF
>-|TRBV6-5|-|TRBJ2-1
TGTGCCAGCAGTTACTTCATCTCCTACAATGAGCAGTTCTTC
CASSYFISYNEQFF
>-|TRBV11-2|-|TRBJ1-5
TGTGCCAGCAGCGGAACAGGGAGAATCCCCCTGGAAGCCCAGCATTTT
CASSGTGRIPLEAQHF
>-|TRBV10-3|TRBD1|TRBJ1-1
TGTGCCATCAGTGAGGACAGGGGGGCGAACACTGAAGCTTTCTTT
CAISEDRGANTEAFF
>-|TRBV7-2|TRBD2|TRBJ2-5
TGTGCCAGCAGCTCGCTGGAGCGGGGGACCCAAGAGACCCAGTACTTC
CASSSLERGTQETQYF
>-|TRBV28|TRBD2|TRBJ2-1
TGTGCCAGCGGGCCGGGACTAGCTCACAATGAGCAGTTCTTC
CASGPGLAHNEQFF
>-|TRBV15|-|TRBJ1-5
TGTGCCACCAGCAGAGTACAGGTCAATCAGCCCCAGCATTTT
CATSRVQVNQPQHF
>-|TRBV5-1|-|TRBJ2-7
TGCGCCAGCAGCTCCGTTGACGAGCAGTACTTC
CASSSVDEQYF
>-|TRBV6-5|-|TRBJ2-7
TGTGCCAGCAATGGCCAGGGATACGAGCAGTACTTC
CASNGQGYEQYF
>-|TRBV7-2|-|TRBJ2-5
TGTGCCAGCAGCAAAACGGCTAGCGTGAAGGAGACCCAGTACTTC
CASSKTASVKETQYF
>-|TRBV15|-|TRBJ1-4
TGTGCCACGGGCAGGCAGAATGAAAAACTGTTTTTT
CATGRQNEKLFF
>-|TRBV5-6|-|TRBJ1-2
TGTGCCAGCAGCTTGGATGCAGGGAGGTATGGCTACACCTTC
CASSLDAGRYGYTF
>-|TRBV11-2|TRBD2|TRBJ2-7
TGTGCCAGCAGCTTAGATCGCGGGGGTAGGTACGAGCAGTACTTC
CASSLDRGGRYEQYF
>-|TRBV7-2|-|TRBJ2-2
TGTGCCAGCAGCCTCGCGGGCAGGGGGGGCACCGGGGAGCTGTTTTTT
CASSLAGRGGTGELFF
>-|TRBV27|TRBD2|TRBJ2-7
TGTGCCAGCAGTTTACTAGCGGGGTCCTACGAGCAGTACTTC
CASSLLAGSYEQYF
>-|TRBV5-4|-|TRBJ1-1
TGTGCCAGCAGCTTGGTGCAGGGCTCGAACACTGAAGCTTTCTTT
CASSLVQGSNTEAFF
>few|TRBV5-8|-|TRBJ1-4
TGTGCCAGCAGCTTGGGCGACATGGCCCTGCCTGAAAAACTGTTTTTT
CASSLGDMALPEKLFF
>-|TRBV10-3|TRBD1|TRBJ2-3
TGTGCCATCAGCGGAAATCAGGACAGGGGGAGAACAGATACGCAGTATTTT
CAISGNQDRGRTDTQYF
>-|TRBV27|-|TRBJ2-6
TGTGCCAGCAGTTTTCGCTCCGGGGCCAACGTCCTGACTTTC
CASSFRSGANVLTF
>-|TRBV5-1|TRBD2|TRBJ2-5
TGCGCCAGCAGCTCTAGCGGGGGGAACTTACAAGAGACCCAGTACTTC
CASSSSGGNLQETQYF
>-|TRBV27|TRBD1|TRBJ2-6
TGTGCCAGCAGTTTATTCCGGACAGGGGGGGCCAACGTCCTGACTTTC
CASSLFRTGGANVLTF
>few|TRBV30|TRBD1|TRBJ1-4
TGTGCCTGGAGTGGGGGACAGGGACGTGAAAAACTGTTTTTT
CAWSGGQGREKLFF
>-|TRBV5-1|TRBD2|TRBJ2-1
TGCGCCAGCGTCCAGGGCCTAGCGGGAGAGACGAATGAGCAGTTCTTC
CASVQGLAGETNEQFF
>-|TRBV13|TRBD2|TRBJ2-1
TGTGCCAGCAGCCTTAGCGGGGGGCCTTACAATGAGCAGTTCTTC
CASSLSGGPYNEQFF
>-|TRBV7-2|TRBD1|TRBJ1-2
TGTGCCAGCAGCTTAGTTCAGGGGGCTCGGGGCTACACCTTC
CASSLVQGARGYTF
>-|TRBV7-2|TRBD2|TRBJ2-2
TGTGCCAGCAGCGCATCTAGCGGGGTCGGGGAGCTGTTTTTT
CASSASSGVGELFF
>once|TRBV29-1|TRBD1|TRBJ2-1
TGCAGCGTCGGGACAGGGAGGAATGAGCAGTTCTTC
CSVGTGRNEQFF
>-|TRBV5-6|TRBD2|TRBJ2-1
TGTGCCAGCAGCCTGAGCGGGAGGGCCTACAATGAGCAGTTCTTC
CASSLSGRAYNEQFF
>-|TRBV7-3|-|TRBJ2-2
TGTGCCAGCAGCTCCCCTGACACCGGGGAGCTGTTTTTT
CASSSPDTGELFF
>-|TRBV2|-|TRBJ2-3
TGTGCCAGCAGTGACGACTACAGCACAGATACGCAGTATTTT
CASSDDYSTDTQYF
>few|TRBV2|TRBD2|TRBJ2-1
TGTGCCAGCAGTGGCGGGGGGTTAACCTACAATGAGCAGTTCTTC
CASSGGGLTYNEQFF
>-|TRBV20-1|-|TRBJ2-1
TGCAGTGCTAACCGCAATGAGCAGTTCTTC
CSANRNEQFF
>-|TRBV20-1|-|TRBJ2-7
TGCAGTGCTAGCACCTCCTACGAGCAGTACTTC
CSASTSYEQYF
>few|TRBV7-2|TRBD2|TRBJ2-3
TGTGCCAGCAGCTCACTAGCGCAGTACACAGATACGCAGTATTTT
CASSSLAQYTDTQYF
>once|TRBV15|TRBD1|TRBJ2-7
TGTGCCACCAGCGCTAGGGGACAGGGGGCCTCCGAGCAGTACTTC
CATSARGQGASEQYF
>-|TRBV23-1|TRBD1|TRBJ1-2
TGCGCCAGCAGTCAATTTGAGGGGGCGCGGGGCTACACCTTC
CASSQFEGARGYTF
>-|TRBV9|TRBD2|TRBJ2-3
TGTGCCAGCAGCCAAGCGGGGGATACGCAGTATTTT
CASSQAGDTQYF
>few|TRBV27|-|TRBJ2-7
TGTGCCAGCAGTGTAAGGGGGCTAGCGGAATCATACGAGCAGTACTTC
CASSVRGLAESYEQYF
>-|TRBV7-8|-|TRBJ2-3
TGTGCCAGCAGCTTATACGGGGGAACAGATACGCAGTATTTT
CASSLYGGTDTQYF
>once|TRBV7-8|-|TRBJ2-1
TGTGCCAGCAGCTTAGGCCCTACCCACAATGAGCAGTTCTTC
CASSLGPTHNEQFF